This TCR beta chain derives from a study of shared T cell receptors in the human thymus. The CDR3 spans 15 residues. V was pared by 5 bases and J by 6 bases, with 17 bases between. The germline V gene encodes CDR1 SNHLY and CDR2 FYNNEI. This clone has a single count. Only in-frame clones appear in the TCRdb table, and some are missing; sequencing was by immunoSEQ multiplex PCR. The repertoire holds about 660,000 clones, with around 89% as singletons. The data also belong to a second study, concerning human thymus T cells. Per that study: The sample donors, healthy Finnish infants, were having corrective surgery for congenital heart defects. Thymus tissue for the work was resected from patients undergoing corrective heart surgery. In thymic and blood repertoires alike, V and J usage looked biased. Unrelated individuals reportedly shared highly overlapping thymic TCR repertoires.

The chain employs TRBV2 and TRBJ1-5; D may be TRBD1 (6 bases). The sequenced material came from thymocytes. This receptor was identified in a boy in the first two years of life with a congenital heart defect. CDR3 residues: CASSSGQTEGQPQHF. The DNA of the CDR3 is TGTGCCAGCAGTTCCGGACAGACTGAGGGTCAGCCCCAGCATTTT.